This TCR beta chain was captured in a study of control samples from healthy donors and cancer patients. Germline CDR1 and CDR2: MDHEN and SYDVKM. The trim removed 6 bases at V and 6 bases at J, leaving 11 bases unmatched. The CDR3 is 15 residues long. Only in-frame clones appear in the TCRdb table, and some are missing; sequencing was by immunoSEQ multiplex PCR. The sample has under 80,000 clones, approximately 93% seen once; the top ten hold 1.3%. The TCR originated in a middle-aged woman with lung cancer. Sequencing was performed on PBMCs. The V gene is TRBV28, the J gene TRBJ2-7, with 10 bases matching TRBD1. This chain's CDR3 is CASSTGTGEVGEQYF. As DNA, the CDR3 is TGTGCCAGCAGCACCGGGACAGGGGAAGTAGGCGAGCAGTACTTC.